The rows below give T cell receptor beta chains drawn from one sample of a study of cytomegalovirus exposure and HLA in healthy donors. The assay was immunoSEQ multiplex PCR, and TCRdb's table has in-frame clones only and misses some. The sample has approximately 130,000 clones; around nine tenths are singletons. Sequencing used PBMCs. The receptor source for this set is a woman aged 30 to 39 in good health and CMV-seronegative. Both conserved end residues are part of each CDR3. A D gene is named only where the DNA matches it firmly. Size tells how often a clone was seen (once, few, many) or the class of an expanded clone, and some rows leave it out.

clone_size	v_call	d_call	j_call	cdr3_aa	cdr3_nt
-	TRBV19	-	TRBJ2-1	CASSIDSFNEQFF	TGTGCCAGTAGTATTGACTCCTTTAATGAGCAGTTCTTC
once	TRBV5-1	-	TRBJ2-7	CASSFPGLEYEQYF	TGCGCCAGCAGCTTCCCGGGACTTGAGTACGAGCAGTACTTC
-	TRBV6-5	TRBD2	TRBJ2-7	CASSGLAGGTYEQYF	TGTGCCAGCAGTGGACTAGCGGGAGGAACCTACGAGCAGTACTTC
-	TRBV4-1	-	TRBJ2-7	CASSQGTDRNEQYF	TGCGCCAGCAGCCAAGGGACAGACCGCAACGAGCAGTACTTC
-	TRBV30	TRBD1	TRBJ1-2	CAWSGTGGAYGYTF	TGTGCCTGGAGTGGGACAGGGGGGGCCTATGGCTACACCTTC
-	TRBV5-1	-	TRBJ1-6	CASSDRRMGNSPLHF	TGCGCCAGCAGCGACCGGAGGATGGGGAATTCACCCCTCCACTTT
-	TRBV6-5	TRBD1	TRBJ2-7	CASRPGTGRWNEQYF	TGTGCCAGCAGACCAGGGACAGGGAGGTGGAACGAGCAGTACTTC
-	TRBV6-1	-	TRBJ1-5	CASSAEPNSNQPQHF	TGTGCCAGCAGCGCGGAACCAAATAGCAATCAGCCCCAGCATTTT
-	TRBV7-9	-	TRBJ2-7	CSSSHSGGGLSSYEQYF	TGTTCCAGCAGCCATAGTGGAGGAGGCTTGAGCTCCTACGAGCAGTACTTC
-	TRBV7-2	-	TRBJ1-1	CASSLFVRDTEAFF	TGTGCCAGCAGCTTATTCGTCCGGGACACTGAAGCTTTCTTT
-	TRBV5-1	-	TRBJ1-1	CASSWAGANTEAFF	TGCGCCAGCAGCTGGGCGGGGGCGAACACTGAAGCTTTCTTT
-	TRBV7-8	TRBD2	TRBJ2-7	CASSLASGNEQYF	TGTGCCAGCAGCTTAGCTAGCGGGAACGAGCAGTACTTC
-	TRBV5-1	-	TRBJ1-1	CASSLQGTNTEAFF	TGCGCCAGCAGCTTGCAGGGAACGAACACTGAAGCTTTCTTT
-	TRBV19	-	TRBJ1-1	CASSMTRAEAFF	TGTGCCAGTAGTATGACCAGGGCTGAAGCTTTCTTT
-	TRBV11-3	-	TRBJ2-1	CASSLDRGIGNEQFF	TGTGCCAGCAGCTTAGATCGGGGGATAGGCAATGAGCAGTTCTTC
-	TRBV7-9	-	TRBJ1-2	CASSRGGGGYTF	TGTGCCAGCAGCCGTGGGGGGGGTGGCTACACCTTC
-	TRBV28	-	TRBJ2-7	CAITGGRTYEQYF	TGTGCCATCACTGGGGGCAGGACCTACGAGCAGTACTTC
-	TRBV18	-	TRBJ1-2	CASSPPSTAYGYTF	TGTGCCAGCTCACCACCGAGCACAGCTTATGGCTACACCTTC
-	TRBV6-4	-	TRBJ1-2	CASSSLAGANYGYTF	TGTGCCAGCAGCTCCTTGGCGGGGGCTAACTATGGCTACACCTTC
-	TRBV15	-	TRBJ2-7	CATGEEYYEQYF	TGTGCCACCGGGGAGGAGTACTACGAGCAGTACTTC
once	TRBV6-1	-	TRBJ2-7	CASSELTTAYEQYF	TGTGCCAGCAGTGAACTAACGACAGCCTACGAGCAGTACTTC
-	TRBV28	-	TRBJ1-1	CASRVTQATEAFF	TGTGCCAGCAGGGTCACCCAGGCGACTGAAGCTTTCTTT